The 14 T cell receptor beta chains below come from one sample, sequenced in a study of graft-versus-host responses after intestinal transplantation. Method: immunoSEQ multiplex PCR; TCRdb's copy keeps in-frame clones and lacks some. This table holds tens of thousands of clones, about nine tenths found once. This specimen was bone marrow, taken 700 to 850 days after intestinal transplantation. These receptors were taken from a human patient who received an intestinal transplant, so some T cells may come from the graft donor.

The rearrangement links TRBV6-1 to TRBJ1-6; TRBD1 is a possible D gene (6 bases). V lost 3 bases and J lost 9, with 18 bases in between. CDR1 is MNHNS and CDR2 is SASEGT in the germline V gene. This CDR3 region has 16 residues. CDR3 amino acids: CASSDQLRGVGSPLHF. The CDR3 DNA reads TGTGCCAGCAGTGACCAACTCAGGGGAGTTGGTTCACCCCTCCACTTT.

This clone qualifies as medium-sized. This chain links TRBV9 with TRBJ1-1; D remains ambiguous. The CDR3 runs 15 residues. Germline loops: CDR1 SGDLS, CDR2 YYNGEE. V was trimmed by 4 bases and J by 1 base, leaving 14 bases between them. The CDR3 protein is CASSLYAGQNTEAFF. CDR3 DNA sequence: TGTGCCAGCAGCCTCTACGCAGGCCAGAACACTGAAGCTTTCTTT.

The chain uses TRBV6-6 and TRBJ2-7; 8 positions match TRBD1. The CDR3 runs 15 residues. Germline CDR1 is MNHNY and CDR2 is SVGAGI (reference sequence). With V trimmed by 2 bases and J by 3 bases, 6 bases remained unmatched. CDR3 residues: CASSYVSGGGYEQYF. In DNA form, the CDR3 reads TGTGCCAGCAGTTACGTTTCAGGGGGCGGCTACGAGCAGTACTTC.

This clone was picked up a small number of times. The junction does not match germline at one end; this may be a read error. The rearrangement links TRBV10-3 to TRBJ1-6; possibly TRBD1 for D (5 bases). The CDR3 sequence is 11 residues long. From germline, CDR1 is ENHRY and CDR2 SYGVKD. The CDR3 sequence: CATSEGSPLHF. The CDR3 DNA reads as TGTGCCACCAGTGAGGGGTCACCCCTCCACTTT.

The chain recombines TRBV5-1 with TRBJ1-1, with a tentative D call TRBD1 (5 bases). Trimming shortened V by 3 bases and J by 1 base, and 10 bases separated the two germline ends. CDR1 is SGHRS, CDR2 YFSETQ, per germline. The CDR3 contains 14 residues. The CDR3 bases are TGCGCCAGCAGCTACGATACAGGGAACACTGAAGCTTTCTTT. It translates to CASSYDTGNTEAFF.

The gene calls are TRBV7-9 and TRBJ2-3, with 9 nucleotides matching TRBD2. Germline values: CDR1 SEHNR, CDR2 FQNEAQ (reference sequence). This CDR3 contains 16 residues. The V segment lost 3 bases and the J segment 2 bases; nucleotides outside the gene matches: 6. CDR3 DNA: TGTGCCAGCAGCTTGGTGGCTAGCGGGACCACAGATACGCAGTATTTT. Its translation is CASSLVASGTTDTQYF.

As DNA, the CDR3 is TGTGCCAGTAATAAAGACAGGGAGGCCTACAATGAGCAGTTCTTC. This gives the protein CASNKDREAYNEQFF. V and J are TRBV19 and TRBJ2-1; weak D call: TRBD1 (7 bases). V was shortened by 7 bases and J by 2 bases, with 15 bases between the two germline ends. The CDR3 length is 15 residues. Germline V gives CDR1 LNHDA, CDR2 SQIVND (reference sequence).

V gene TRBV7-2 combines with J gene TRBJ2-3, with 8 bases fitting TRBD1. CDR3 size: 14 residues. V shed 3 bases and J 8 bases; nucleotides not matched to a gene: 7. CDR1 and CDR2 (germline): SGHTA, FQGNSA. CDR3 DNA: TGTGCCAGCAGCTTGGGACAGGCCCCGGTTACGCAGTATTTT. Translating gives CASSLGQAPVTQYF.

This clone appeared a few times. CDR3 protein: CASSLSGERQPQHF. CDR3 in DNA: TGTGCCAGCAGTTTATCAGGGGAGAGGCAGCCCCAGCATTTT. This sequence joins TRBV28 and TRBJ1-5, with a tentative D call TRBD1 (6 bases). The germline gives CDR1 MDHEN, CDR2 SYDVKM. Between the trimmed V and J ends, which lost 1 base and 7 bases, there was a span of 11 bases. This CDR3 comprises 14 residues.

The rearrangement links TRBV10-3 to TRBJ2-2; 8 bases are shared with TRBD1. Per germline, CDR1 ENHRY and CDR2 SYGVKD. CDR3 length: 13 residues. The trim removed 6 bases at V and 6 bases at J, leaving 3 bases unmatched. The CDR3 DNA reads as TGTGCCATCAGGGACAGGGAGGCCGGGGAGCTGTTTTTT. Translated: CAIRDREAGELFF.

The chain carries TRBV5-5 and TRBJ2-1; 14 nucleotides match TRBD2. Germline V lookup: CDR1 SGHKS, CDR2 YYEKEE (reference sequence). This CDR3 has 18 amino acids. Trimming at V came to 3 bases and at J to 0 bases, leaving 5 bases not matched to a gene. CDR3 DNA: TGTGCCAGCAGCTCGGGACTAGCGGGGGCTATCTCCTACAATGAGCAGTTCTTC. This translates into CASSSGLAGAISYNEQFF. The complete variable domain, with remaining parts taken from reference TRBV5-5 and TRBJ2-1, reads DAGVTQSPTHLIKTRGQQVTLRCSPISGHKSVSWYQQVLGQGPQFIFQYYEKEERGRGNFPDRFSARQFPNYSSELNVNALLLGDSALYLCASSSGLAGAISYNEQFFGPGTRLTVL.

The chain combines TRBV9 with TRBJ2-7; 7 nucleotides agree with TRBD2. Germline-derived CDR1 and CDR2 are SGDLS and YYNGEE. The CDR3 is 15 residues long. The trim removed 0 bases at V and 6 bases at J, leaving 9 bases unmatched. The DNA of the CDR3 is TGTGCCAGCAGCGTAGTACCTAGCGGACCATGCGAGCAGTACTTC. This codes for CASSVVPSGPCEQYF.

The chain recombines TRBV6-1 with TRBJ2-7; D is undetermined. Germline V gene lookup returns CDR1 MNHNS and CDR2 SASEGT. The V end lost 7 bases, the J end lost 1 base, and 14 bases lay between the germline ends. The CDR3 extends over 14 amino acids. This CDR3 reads CASMAVHSSYEQYF. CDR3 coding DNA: TGTGCCAGCATGGCGGTACACTCTTCCTACGAGCAGTACTTC.

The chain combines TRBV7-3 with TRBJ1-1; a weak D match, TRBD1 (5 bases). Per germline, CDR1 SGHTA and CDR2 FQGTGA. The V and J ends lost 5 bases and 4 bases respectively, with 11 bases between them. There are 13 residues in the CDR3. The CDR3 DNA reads TGTGCCAGCAGCCCCCGCCAGGGCACTGAAGCTTTCTTT. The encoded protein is CASSPRQGTEAFF.